The 22 T cell receptor beta chains listed next were all sequenced from one sample in a study of Ad26.COV2.S vaccination and SARS-CoV-2 variants. Data came from immunoSEQ multiplex PCR; TCRdb stores just in-frame clones and leaves some out. The data show about 39,000 clones, around 83% seen once. This specimen consisted of peripheral blood, obtained after recovery from COVID-19. The receptors here all came from a human donor who had recovered from COVID-19.

The J gene is TRBJ1-1, the V gene TRBV18; the D gene is possibly TRBD1 (5 bases). Germline-derived CDR1 and CDR2 are KGHSH and LQKENI. The V end lost 0 bases, the J end lost 1 base, and 9 bases lay between the germline ends. The CDR3 covers 15 residues. CDR3 region: CASSPPTRANTEAFF. CDR3 bases: TGTGCCAGCTCACCACCGACCAGGGCGAACACTGAAGCTTTCTTT.

This chain uses TRBV10-3 with TRBJ1-6, with D uncertain. Germline assignment: CDR1 ENHRY and CDR2 SYGVKD. Deletions cut 8 bases from V and 10 bases from J, with 15 bases between. The CDR3 sequence is 13 residues long. The CDR3, as DNA: TGTGCCATCGGAACCGACCCGGGGTCACCCCTCCACTTT. Its protein is CAIGTDPGSPLHF.

This clone turned up a few times. The gene calls are TRBV25-1 and TRBJ1-4, with 9 bases aligning to TRBD1. The junction had 4 bases not matched to a gene; V was cut back by 1 base and J by 7 bases. The CDR3 is made up of 15 amino acids. Germline values: CDR1 MGHDK, CDR2 SYGVNS. Here the CDR3 DNA reads TGTGCCAGCAGTGAATCGACAGGGGGAGGTGAAAAACTGTTTTTT. Its protein product is CASSESTGGGEKLFF.

The chain has TRBV2 and TRBJ1-6, with D possibly TRBD1 on 6 matching bases. CDR1 is SNHLY and CDR2 is FYNNEI in the germline V gene. The CDR3 is 15 residues long. The germline V and J ends were trimmed by 7 bases and 10 bases, with 20 bases remaining between them. CDR3 DNA: TGTGCCAGCAATGGGGGACGGACAGCCGGATCACCCCTCCACTTT. As protein: CASNGGRTAGSPLHF. Together with reference TRBV2 and TRBJ1-6, the CDR3 gives the full variable domain: EPEVTQTPSHQVTQMGQEVILRCVPISNHLYFYWYRQILGQKVEFLVSFYNNEISEKSEIFDDQFSVERPDGSNFTLKIRSTKLEDSAMYFCASNGGRTAGSPLHFGNGTRLTVT.

This chain links TRBV10-3 with TRBJ1-2; D might be TRBD1 (5 bases). The germline CDR1 and CDR2 sequences are ENHRY and SYGVKD. The ends were cut back, 4 bases at V and 1 base at J, with 13 bases in the middle. The CDR3 loop spans 15 amino acids. CDR3 nucleotides: TGTGCCATCAGTGCTGGTCGGGGGGTTAACTATGGCTACACCTTC. Its translation is CAISAGRGVNYGYTF.

The CDR3 here is CASSLSFGSRDFYGYTF. DNA for the CDR3: TGTGCCAGCAGCTTAAGCTTTGGGTCCCGGGACTTCTATGGCTACACCTTC. This chain connects TRBV11-2 to TRBJ1-2; D is perhaps TRBD1 (5 bases). Trimming took off 2 bases at V and 4 bases at J, with 20 bases between the two ends. The CDR3 consists of 17 residues. The V gene's germline CDR1 is SGHAT and CDR2 FQNNGV. Combining the CDR3 with reference TRBV11-2 and TRBJ1-2 gives the whole variable domain EAGVAQSPRYKIIEKRQSVAFWCNPISGHATLYWYQQILGQGPKLLIQFQNNGVVDDSQLPKDRFSAERLKGVDSTLKIQPAKLEDSAVYLCASSLSFGSRDFYGYTFGSGTRLTVV.

V is TRBV6-5 and J is TRBJ2-7, with a tentative D call TRBD2 (6 bases). The CDR3 covers 14 residues. Trimming shortened V by 10 bases and J by 2 bases, and 18 bases separated the two germline ends. Germline CDR1 reads MNHEY; CDR2 reads SVGAGI. CDR3 bases: TGTGCCACCAGATGGCGGGGCGACGCCTACGAGCAGTACGTC. It encodes CATRWRGDAYEQYV.

This chain links TRBV6-5 with TRBJ2-1; 10 nucleotides match TRBD1. After removal of 7 bases from V and 8 bases from J, the junction contained 11 bases not matched to a gene. This CDR3 region has 15 residues. From germline, CDR1 is MNHEY and CDR2 SVGAGI. This chain's CDR3 is CASKGTGTGEYEQFF. In DNA form, the CDR3 reads TGTGCCAGCAAAGGGACCGGGACAGGGGAATATGAGCAGTTCTTC.

The rearrangement uses TRBV6-4 and TRBJ2-1, with TRBD2 matching over 9 bases. After removal of 3 bases from V and 2 bases from J, the junction contained 5 bases not matched to a gene. From germline, CDR1 is MRHNA and CDR2 SNTAGT. CDR3 length: 16 residues. Written as DNA, the CDR3 is TGTGCCAGCAGTGAATCTGGACTAGCGCCCTACAATGAGCAGTTCTTC. It codes for CASSESGLAPYNEQFF.

V is TRBV19 and J is TRBJ1-1; D gene ambiguous. Germline lookup yields CDR1 LNHDA and CDR2 SQIVND (reference sequence). The V gene lost 5 bases and the J gene lost 4 bases, with 17 bases spanning the gap. The CDR3 totals 15 residues. The CDR3 protein is CASSETRLRGTEAFF. In nucleotides, the CDR3 is TGTGCCAGTAGTGAGACGCGCCTTCGAGGCACTGAAGCTTTCTTT.

The V gene is TRBV19, the J gene TRBJ2-2; no clear D gene. CDR3 length: 13 amino acids. V dropped 3 bases and J dropped 5 bases, with 7 bases sitting between them. Germline loops: CDR1 LNHDA, CDR2 SQIVND (reference sequence). The DNA for the CDR3 is TGTGCCAGTAGTATTATAGGAACCGGGGAGCTGTTTTTT. Translated, it gives CASSIIGTGELFF.

This chain uses TRBV19 with TRBJ1-4, with D tentatively TRBD1 (5 bases). This CDR3 comprises 15 residues. Germline CDR1 LNHDA, CDR2 SQIVND (reference sequence). Trimming stripped 5 bases from V and 5 bases from J, with 15 bases between. This chain's CDR3 is CASSSSGTENEKLFF. Written as DNA, the CDR3 is TGTGCCAGTAGTTCATCCGGGACGGAAAATGAAAAACTGTTTTTT.

The CDR3 nucleotides read TGTGCCAGCAGCTTGGGGGGTGGGACCACTACCTACAATGAGCAGTTCTTC. Its translation: CASSLGGGTTTYNEQFF. The V and J genes are TRBV5-4 and TRBJ2-1, with D possibly being TRBD1 or TRBD2 (5 bases each). The CDR3 is 17 amino acids. Per the germline V gene, CDR1 is SGHNT and CDR2 is YYREEE (reference sequence). V lost 0 bases and J 2 bases, leaving 15 bases between the germline ends.

The sample holds one count of this clone. The rearrangement uses TRBV4-1 and TRBJ1-3; unclear D gene. V lost 4 bases and J lost 7, with 8 bases in between. Germline assignment: CDR1 MGHRA and CDR2 YSYEKL. The CDR3 length is 12 residues. CDR3 protein: CASSLSMNTIYF. CDR3 nucleotide sequence: TGCGCCAGCAGCCTGAGTATGAACACCATATATTTT.

CDR3 protein: CASSPGTSGGHEQFF. The CDR3 DNA is TGCGCCAGCAGCCCAGGGACTAGCGGGGGCCATGAGCAGTTCTTC. The chain couples TRBV5-1 to TRBJ2-1; 14 bases fit TRBD2. Losses at the gene ends were 4 bases for V and 8 bases for J; bases not matched to a gene: 5. This CDR3 comprises 15 residues. Germline loops: CDR1 SGHRS, CDR2 YFSETQ.

The rearrangement uses TRBV19 and TRBJ1-3; no clear D gene. The CDR3 is made up of 16 amino acids. Germline CDR1 reads LNHDA; CDR2 reads SQIVND (reference sequence). Trimming removed 6 bases from V and 0 bases from J, with 15 bases in between. CDR3 residues: CASRKSWSLSGNTIYF. CDR3 in DNA: TGTGCCAGTAGAAAAAGCTGGTCCCTCTCTGGAAACACCATATATTTT.

The chain is built from TRBV28 and TRBJ1-5, with D possibly TRBD1 on 5 matching bases. Deletions cut 8 bases from V and 0 bases from J, with 8 bases between. The CDR3 contains 13 residues. The V gene's germline CDR1 is MDHEN and CDR2 SYDVKM. The CDR3 spells CASQGDSNQPQHF. In DNA form, the CDR3 reads TGTGCCAGCCAGGGAGATAGCAATCAGCCCCAGCATTTT. The full variable domain, its missing parts supplied by reference TRBV28 and TRBJ1-5, is DVKVTQSSRYLVKRTGEKVFLECVQDMDHENMFWYRQDPGLGLRLIYFSYDVKMKEKGDIPEGYSVSREKKERFSLILESASTNQTSMYLCASQGDSNQPQHFGDGTRLSIL.

This chain joins TRBV5-1 and TRBJ2-2; 8 positions agree with TRBD1. J was trimmed by 4 bases and V by 3 bases; bases with no gene match: 5. CDR1 is SGHRS, CDR2 YFSETQ, per germline. The CDR3 covers 15 residues. The CDR3 is CASSSRGQGTGELFF. CDR3 sequence (DNA): TGCGCCAGCAGCTCCCGCGGACAGGGCACCGGGGAGCTGTTTTTT.

V is TRBV29-1 and J is TRBJ1-3, with TRBD1 as a possible D gene (6 bases). CDR1 is SQVTM and CDR2 is ANQGSEA in the germline V gene. V was pared by 5 bases and J by 0 bases, with 20 bases between. This CDR3 comprises 17 residues. The CDR3 DNA reads TGCAGCGTTCTCGGACCTCATCGGGACAACTCTGGAAACACCATATATTTT. Amino acid sequence: CSVLGPHRDNSGNTIYF.

The rearrangement uses TRBV27 and TRBJ2-1, with D perhaps given as TRBD1 or TRBD2 (6 bases each). In germline, CDR1 is MNHEY, CDR2 SMNVEV (reference sequence). CDR3 length: 14 residues. Trimming took 9 bases from V and 6 from J, leaving 18 bases between them. The CDR3 DNA sequence: TGTGCCAGTTACTCTACAGGAGGGGGCAATGAGCAGTTCTTC. Translation: CASYSTGGGNEQFF.

The genes are TRBV19 and TRBJ2-1; D unresolved. This CDR3 has 11 amino acids. The V gene's germline CDR1 is LNHDA and CDR2 SQIVND (reference sequence). V was shortened by 3 bases and J by 8 bases, with 5 bases between the two germline ends. CDR3 in DNA: TGTGCCAGTAGTATCGGAGATGAGCAGTTCTTC. This sequence encodes CASSIGDEQFF. The full variable domain, completed using reference TRBV19 and TRBJ2-1, is DGGITQSPKYLFRKEGQNVTLSCEQNLNHDAMYWYRQDPGQGLRLIYYSQIVNDFQKGDIAEGYSVSREKKESFPLTVTSAQKNPTAFYLCASSIGDEQFFGPGTRLTVL.

This rearrangement joins TRBV7-9 to TRBJ2-7; D unresolved. V lost 5 bases to trimming and J lost 5 bases, with 16 bases between them. Per germline, CDR1 SEHNR and CDR2 FQNEAQ (reference sequence). The CDR3 runs 14 residues. The DNA for the CDR3 is TGTGCCAGCAGCCTCCCATTTCGGGTGGACGAGCAGTACTTC. It codes for CASSLPFRVDEQYF. Looking up the rest from reference TRBV7-9 and TRBJ2-7 gives the full variable domain: DTGVSQNPRHKITKRGQNVTFRCDPISEHNRLYWYRQTLGQGPEFLTYFQNEAQLEKSRLLSDRFSAERPKGSFSTLEIQRTEQGDSAMYLCASSLPFRVDEQYFGPGTRLTVT.